This paragraph reports one T cell receptor (beta chain). This entry is derived from a study of blood T cell repertoires in COVID-19. Looking at the study overall: The United States, Italy and Spain provided the acute and convalescent COVID-19 samples. The cDNA or gDNA used as material had been derived from T cells, B-cell-depleted T cells, or PBMCs.

Authors' processing steps: Amplifying reference gene primers gave estimates of nucleated cell counts. TCRdb's copy holds only in-frame clones and misses some; the assay was immunoSEQ multiplex PCR. V and J calls and clone size are copied from that table; D and trimming were computed from the DNA. Of roughly 21,000 clones listed, about 89% were seen once; the top ten hold approximately 19%. The germline gives CDR1 LGHDT, CDR2 YNNKEL (reference sequence). Trimming left V 2 bases short and J 9 bases short, with 8 bases between. The CDR3 consists of 13 residues. Material: peripheral blood. The sequence came from a man aged 65 to 85 with active COVID-19. The rearrangement joins TRBV3-1 (or the pseudogene TRBV3-2) to TRBJ1-6; unclear D gene. The CDR3 loop reads CASSQPQASPLHF. Written as DNA, the CDR3 is TGTGCCAGCAGCCAACCTCAGGCTTCACCCCTCCACTTT.